The T cell receptor beta chain described here comes from a study of T cell clonality in common variable immunodeficiency. This clone has just a few counts. Antigen specificity is unknown. The read finishes 3 residues shy of the CDR3 end, and the germline J gene is used to complete it. Points from the study as a whole: T cell subpopulation sequencing would be needed to explain CVID clonality. Reportedly, TCR beta sequences from common variable immunodeficiency showed fewer deletions and N-nucleotide insertions.

The method was immunoSEQ multiplex PCR; TCRdb's version includes in-frame clones alone and lacks a portion of them. This sample shows 8,500 to 10,000 clones and no singletons; around 4.2% rests with the ten largest. The germline CDR1 and CDR2 sequences are SGHNT and YENEEA. V lost 4 bases and J 3 bases, leaving 10 bases between the germline ends. CDR3 size: 15 residues. Sequenced sample: peripheral blood mononuclear cells. The receptor was isolated from a human donor with common variable immunodeficiency. The V gene is TRBV11-3, the J gene TRBJ2-6; tentative D call: TRBD1 (6 bases). CDR3 sequence reads: CASSSGGSGANVLTF. The sequenced part of the CDR3 DNA is TGTGCCAGCAGCTCTGGGGGCAGTGGGGCCAACGTC.